Shown below are 12 T cell receptor beta chains from a single sample sequenced in a study of spatial heterogeneity in lung cancer. Study results and caveats: Expanded intratumoral alpha and beta TCR counts tracked tumor mutation counts.

No antigen has been identified for these receptors. Indicated time point: sample taken at primary tumor resection. TCRdb re-analysed the 5' RACE reads in MiXCR, keeping a single row per CDR3 protein. The table records over 7,500 distinct CDR3 sequences, 2.9% of them present only once. Sequences were derived from lung tumor tissue, sampled at surgery. These receptors all stem from a male donor with early-stage non-small cell lung cancer.

This clonotype was detected ten times or more. The CDR3 loop reads CSVVLSHEQFF. DNA for the CDR3: TGCAGCGTCGTTCTCTCCCATGAGCAGTTCTTC. The chain links TRBV29-1 to TRBJ2-1; D is unresolved. The V end lost 6 bases, the J end lost 8 bases, and 11 bases lay between the germline ends. Germline V gives CDR1 SQVTM, CDR2 ANQGSEA. The CDR3 consists of 11 residues.

This clonotype was seen many times. This chain joins TRBV5-6 and TRBJ2-3; a weak D match, TRBD1 (5 bases). Germline-derived CDR1 and CDR2 are SGHDT and YYEEEE. Trimming removed 5 bases from V and 1 base from J, with 5 bases in between. The CDR3 has 12 amino acids. CDR3 nucleotide sequence: TGTGCCAGCAGGGGGCGCACAGATACGCAGTATTTT. Protein sequence: CASRGRTDTQYF.

This clonotype was seen ten or more times. V gene TRBV9 combines with J gene TRBJ1-1; TRBD1 matches at 7 bases. Germline V lookup: CDR1 SGDLS, CDR2 YYNGEE. This CDR3 region has 13 residues. V was clipped by 4 bases and J by 1 base; unmatched bases: 1. For the CDR3, the DNA is TGTGCCAGCAGCTCAGGGGGGAACACTGAAGCTTTCTTT. Translating gives CASSSGGNTEAFF.

This clonotype was detected many times. The chain joins TRBV27 to TRBJ1-4; possible D gene TRBD1, 6 bases. Germline CDR1 and CDR2: MNHEY and SMNVEV (reference sequence). V lost 4 bases, J lost 3 bases, and 12 bases lay in between. The CDR3 spans 15 residues. The CDR3 DNA reads TGTGCCAGCAGTTCGCAGGGGCGGGCTAATGAAAAACTGTTTTTT. This codes for CASSSQGRANEKLFF.

This clonotype was recorded many times. The V gene is TRBV24-1, the J gene TRBJ2-1; TRBD1 or TRBD2 may be the D gene (5 bases each). Per germline, CDR1 KGHDR and CDR2 SFDVKD. The CDR3 is made up of 16 amino acids. V was pared by 6 bases and J by 7 bases, with 21 bases between. The CDR3 nucleotides read TGTGCCACCAGTCTTGGGGGTAGGGGTTTTGCGAATGAGCAGTTCTTC. This translates into CATSLGGRGFANEQFF.

This clonotype occurred many times. V gene TRBV18 combines with J gene TRBJ1-2; TRBD1 is a possible D gene (5 bases). Trimming stripped 0 bases from V and 4 bases from J, with 9 bases between. CDR3 length: 14 residues. Germline V gene sequence: CDR1 KGHSH, CDR2 LQKENI. The CDR3 here is CASSPPQGLYGYTF. The CDR3 DNA follows: TGTGCCAGCTCACCACCGCAGGGCCTCTATGGCTACACCTTC.

This clonotype was seen repeatedly, ten times or more. The chain couples TRBV9 to TRBJ2-3; the match to TRBD1 covers 8 bases. Germline CDR1 SGDLS, CDR2 YYNGEE. The CDR3 extends over 15 amino acids. V was pared by 0 bases and J by 7 bases, with 7 bases of the junction left unmatched. In DNA, the CDR3 is TGTGCCAGCAGCGTAGAAGAGACAGGGGCGAATACGCAGTATTTT. Protein: CASSVEETGANTQYF.

This clonotype was picked up many times. V usage is TRBV7-9 and J usage is TRBJ1-2; D is unclear. Trimming left V 2 bases short and J 3 bases short, with 22 bases between. Germline V gives CDR1 SEHNR, CDR2 FQNEAQ (reference sequence). CDR3 size: 18 residues. The CDR3 sequence is CASSLHGSGKAEDYGYTF. The CDR3 DNA is TGTGCCAGCAGCTTACATGGCTCAGGCAAAGCAGAAGACTATGGCTACACCTTC.

This clonotype was picked up many times. The chain has TRBV20-1 and TRBJ1-2; the match to TRBD1 covers 9 bases. CDR3 size: 17 residues. V was clipped by 3 bases and J by 2 bases; unmatched bases: 13. CDR1 is DFQATT and CDR2 is SNEGSKA in the germline V gene (reference sequence). Here the CDR3 DNA reads TGCAGTGCTAGTTTGCGGTGGACAGGGGCGGGCAACTATGGCTACACCTTC. Protein sequence: CSASLRWTGAGNYGYTF.

This clonotype came up many times. This chain links TRBV7-2 with TRBJ2-5; D is perhaps TRBD1 (5 bases). The CDR3 is 13 amino acids. Trimming removed 6 bases at V and 4 bases at J, with 12 bases between. Germline loops: CDR1 SGHTA, CDR2 FQGNSA. The CDR3 loop is CASSLERGETQYF. CDR3 nucleotide sequence: TGTGCCAGCAGTCTAGAAAGGGGAGAGACCCAGTACTTC.

Many counts were recorded for this clonotype. The chain joins TRBV20-1 to TRBJ1-2; 7 nucleotides line up with TRBD1. Germline CDR1 is DFQATT and CDR2 is SNEGSKA (reference sequence). V dropped 6 bases and J dropped 4; count of bases not matched to a gene: 8. The CDR3 is made up of 13 amino acids. The CDR3 spells CSAAGGWVYGYTF. For the CDR3, the DNA is TGCAGTGCCGCAGGGGGGTGGGTCTATGGCTACACCTTC.

At least ten counts were recorded for this clonotype. The chain has TRBV12-5 and TRBJ1-1; perhaps TRBD1 as D (5 bases). V lost 3 bases and J 7 bases, leaving 12 bases between the germline ends. Germline V lookup: CDR1 LGHNT, CDR2 FRNRAP. CDR3 length equals 13 residues. This CDR3 is CASGFGGDGEAFF. DNA of the CDR3: TGTGCTAGTGGTTTCGGGGGGGACGGTGAAGCTTTCTTT.